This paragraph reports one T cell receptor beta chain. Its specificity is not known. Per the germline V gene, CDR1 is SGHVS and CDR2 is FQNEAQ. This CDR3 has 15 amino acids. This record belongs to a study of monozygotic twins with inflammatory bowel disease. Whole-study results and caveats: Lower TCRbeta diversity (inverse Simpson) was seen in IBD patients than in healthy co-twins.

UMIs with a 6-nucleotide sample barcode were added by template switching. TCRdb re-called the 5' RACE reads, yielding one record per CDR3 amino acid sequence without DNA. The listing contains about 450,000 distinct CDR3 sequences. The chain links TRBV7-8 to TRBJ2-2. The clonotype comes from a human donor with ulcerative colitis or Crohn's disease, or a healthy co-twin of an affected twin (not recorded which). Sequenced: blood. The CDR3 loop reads CASSLQSWAIGELFF.